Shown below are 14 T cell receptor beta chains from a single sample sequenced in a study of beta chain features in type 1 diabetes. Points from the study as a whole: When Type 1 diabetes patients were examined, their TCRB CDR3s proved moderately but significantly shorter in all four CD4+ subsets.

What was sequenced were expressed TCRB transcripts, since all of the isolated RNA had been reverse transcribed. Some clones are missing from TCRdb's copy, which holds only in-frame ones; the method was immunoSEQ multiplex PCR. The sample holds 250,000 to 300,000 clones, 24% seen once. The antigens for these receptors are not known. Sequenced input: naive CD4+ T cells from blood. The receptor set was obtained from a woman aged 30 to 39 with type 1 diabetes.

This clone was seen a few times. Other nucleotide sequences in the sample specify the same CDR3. CDR3 region: CAWSVLSETQYF. In nucleotides, the CDR3 is TGTGCCTGGAGTGTCCTTTCAGAGACCCAGTACTTC. This chain connects TRBV30 to TRBJ2-5; D remains ambiguous. This CDR3 spans 12 amino acids. Per germline, CDR1 GTSNPN and CDR2 SVGIG (reference sequence). The V and J ends lost 0 bases and 4 bases respectively, with 6 bases between them.

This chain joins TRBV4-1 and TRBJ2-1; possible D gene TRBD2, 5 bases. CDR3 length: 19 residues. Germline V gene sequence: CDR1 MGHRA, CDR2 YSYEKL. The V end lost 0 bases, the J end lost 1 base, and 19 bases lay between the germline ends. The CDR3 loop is CASSQELEGAEYSYNEQFF. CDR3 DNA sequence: TGCGCCAGCAGCCAAGAATTAGAGGGAGCGGAGTATTCCTACAATGAGCAGTTCTTC.

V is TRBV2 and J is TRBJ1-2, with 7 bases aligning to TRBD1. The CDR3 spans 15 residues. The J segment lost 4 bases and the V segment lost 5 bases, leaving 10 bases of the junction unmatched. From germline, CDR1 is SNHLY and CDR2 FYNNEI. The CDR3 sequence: CASSTTRDSIYGYTF. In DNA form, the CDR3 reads TGTGCCAGCAGTACTACGCGGGACAGCATCTATGGCTACACCTTC.

The CDR3 here is CASSVAGVRGLAGGSTDTQYF. Written as DNA, the CDR3 is TGTGCCAGCAGCGTAGCTGGGGTCCGAGGACTAGCGGGAGGGAGCACAGATACGCAGTATTTT. The rearrangement uses TRBV9 and TRBJ2-3, with 15 nucleotides matching TRBD2. The CDR3 loop spans 21 amino acids. Unmatched junction bases numbered 11, after V lost 0 bases and J lost 0 bases. CDR1 and CDR2 from the germline V gene are SGDLS and YYNGEE.

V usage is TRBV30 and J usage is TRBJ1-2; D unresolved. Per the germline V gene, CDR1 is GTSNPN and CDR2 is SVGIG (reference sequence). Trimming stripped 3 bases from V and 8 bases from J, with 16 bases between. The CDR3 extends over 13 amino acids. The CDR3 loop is CAWRNSDAGGYTF. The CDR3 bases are TGTGCCTGGAGAAACAGTGACGCGGGGGGCTACACCTTC.

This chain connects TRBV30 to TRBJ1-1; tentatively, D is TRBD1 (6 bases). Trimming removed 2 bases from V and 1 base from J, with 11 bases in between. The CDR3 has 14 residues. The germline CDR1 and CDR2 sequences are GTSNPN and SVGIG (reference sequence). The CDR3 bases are TGTGCCTGGAGTCCCGGACAGAGGAACACTGAAGCTTTCTTT. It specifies CAWSPGQRNTEAFF.

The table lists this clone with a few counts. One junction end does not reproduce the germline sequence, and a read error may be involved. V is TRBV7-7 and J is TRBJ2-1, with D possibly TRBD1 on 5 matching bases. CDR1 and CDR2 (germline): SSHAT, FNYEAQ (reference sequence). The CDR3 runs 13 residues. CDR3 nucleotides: TGTGCTAGCAGCTTAGACAGCTACAATGAGCAGTTCTTC. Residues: CASSLDSYNEQFF.

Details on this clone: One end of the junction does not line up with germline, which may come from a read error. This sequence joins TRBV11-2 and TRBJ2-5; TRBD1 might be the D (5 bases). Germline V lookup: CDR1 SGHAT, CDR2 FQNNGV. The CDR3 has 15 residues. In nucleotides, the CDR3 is TGTGCCAGCACAAATAGTGTACCAGGGTCCGGCGAAAAGAACTTC. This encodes CASTNSVPGSGEKNF.

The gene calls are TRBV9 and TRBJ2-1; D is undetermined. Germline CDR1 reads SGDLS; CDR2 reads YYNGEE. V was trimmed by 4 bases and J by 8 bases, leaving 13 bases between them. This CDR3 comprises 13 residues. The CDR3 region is CASSPARGDEQFF. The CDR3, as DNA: TGTGCCAGCAGCCCAGCTAGAGGCGATGAGCAGTTCTTC.

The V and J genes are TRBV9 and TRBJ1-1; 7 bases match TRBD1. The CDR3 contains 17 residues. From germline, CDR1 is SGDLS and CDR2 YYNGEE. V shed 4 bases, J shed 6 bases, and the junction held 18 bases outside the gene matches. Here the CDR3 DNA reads TGTGCCAGCAGCCCGGATGTACGACAGGGCCGACGGGCTGAAGCTTTCTTT. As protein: CASSPDVRQGRRAEAFF.

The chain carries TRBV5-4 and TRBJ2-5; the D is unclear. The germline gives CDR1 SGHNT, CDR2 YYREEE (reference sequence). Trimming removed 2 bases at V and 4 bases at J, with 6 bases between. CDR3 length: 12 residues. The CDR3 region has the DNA TGTGCCAGCAGCTTTCGGTCAGAGACCCAGTACTTC. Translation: CASSFRSETQYF.

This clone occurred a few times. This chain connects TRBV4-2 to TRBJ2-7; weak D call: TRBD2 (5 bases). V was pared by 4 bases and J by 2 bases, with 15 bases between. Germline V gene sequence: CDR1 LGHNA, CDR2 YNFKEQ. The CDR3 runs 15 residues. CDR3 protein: CASSLMEEPPYEQYF. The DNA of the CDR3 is TGTGCCAGCAGCCTTATGGAGGAGCCTCCCTACGAGCAGTACTTC.

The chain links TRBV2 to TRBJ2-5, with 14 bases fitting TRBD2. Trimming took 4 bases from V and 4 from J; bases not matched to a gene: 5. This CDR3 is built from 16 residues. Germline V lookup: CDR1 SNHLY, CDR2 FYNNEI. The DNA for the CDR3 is TGTGCCAGCAGTGCCGGGACTAGCGGGAGTGGAGAGACCCAGTACTTC. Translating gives CASSAGTSGSGETQYF.

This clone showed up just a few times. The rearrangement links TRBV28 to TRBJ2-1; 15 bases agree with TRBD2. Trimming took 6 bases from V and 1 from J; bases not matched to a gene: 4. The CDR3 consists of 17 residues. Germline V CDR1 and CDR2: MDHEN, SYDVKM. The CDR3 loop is CASRGLAGGRSYNEQFF. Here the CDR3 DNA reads TGTGCCAGCAGGGGACTAGCGGGAGGCCGGTCCTACAATGAGCAGTTCTTC.